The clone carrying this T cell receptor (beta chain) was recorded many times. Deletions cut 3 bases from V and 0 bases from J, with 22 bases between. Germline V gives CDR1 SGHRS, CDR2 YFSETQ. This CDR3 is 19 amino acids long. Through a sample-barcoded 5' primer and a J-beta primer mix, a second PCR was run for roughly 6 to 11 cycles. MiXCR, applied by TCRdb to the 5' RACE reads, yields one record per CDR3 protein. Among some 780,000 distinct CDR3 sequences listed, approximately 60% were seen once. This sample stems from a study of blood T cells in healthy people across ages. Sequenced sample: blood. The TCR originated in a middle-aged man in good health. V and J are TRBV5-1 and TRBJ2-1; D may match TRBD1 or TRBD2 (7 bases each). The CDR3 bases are TGCGCCAGCAGCTCGGGACAGAAAATAGCGGGTCTCTCCTACAATGAGCAGTTCTTC. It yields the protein CASSSGQKIAGLSYNEQFF.